The clone carrying this T cell receptor (beta chain) was observed a single time. This table comes from immunoSEQ multiplex PCR, and its TCRdb copy is limited to in-frame clones, with some not included. The table has 330,000 or so clones, about 92% seen once. Trimming removed 1 base at V and 5 bases at J, with 6 bases between. Germline values: CDR1 SGHVS, CDR2 FNYEAQ. This CDR3 contains 14 residues. These data come from a study of blood T cell repertoires in COVID-19. The clonotype originates from a woman aged 25 to 39 who had recovered from COVID-19. Input material: PBMCs or T cells enriched from blood (not recorded which). V gene TRBV7-6 combines with J gene TRBJ1-6, with unresolved D. The CDR3 loop reads CASSLGGNNSPLHF. The CDR3 region has the DNA TGTGCCAGCAGCTTAGGAGGAAATAATTCACCCCTCCACTTT.